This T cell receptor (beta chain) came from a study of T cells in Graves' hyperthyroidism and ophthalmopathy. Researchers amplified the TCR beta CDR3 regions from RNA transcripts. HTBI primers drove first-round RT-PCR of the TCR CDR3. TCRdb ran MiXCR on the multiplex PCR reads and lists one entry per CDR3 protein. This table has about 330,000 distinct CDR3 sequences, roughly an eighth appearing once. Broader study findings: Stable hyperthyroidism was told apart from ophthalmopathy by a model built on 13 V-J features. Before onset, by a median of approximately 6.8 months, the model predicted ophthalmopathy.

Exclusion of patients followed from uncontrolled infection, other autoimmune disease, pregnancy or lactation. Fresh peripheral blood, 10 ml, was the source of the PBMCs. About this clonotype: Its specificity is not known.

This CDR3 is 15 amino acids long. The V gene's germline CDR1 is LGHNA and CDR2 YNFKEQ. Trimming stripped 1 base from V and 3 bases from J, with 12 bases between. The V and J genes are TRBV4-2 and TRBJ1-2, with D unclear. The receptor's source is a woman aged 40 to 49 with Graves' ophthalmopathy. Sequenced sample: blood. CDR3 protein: CASSQGVIGYYGYTF. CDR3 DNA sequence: TGTGCCAGCAGCCAAGGCGTGATCGGGTACTATGGCTACACCTTC.